The 20 T cell receptor beta chains reported below all come from one sample, sequenced in a study of monozygotic twins with inflammatory bowel disease. One entry per CDR3 protein, without DNA, is what TCRdb gives after re-calling the 5' RACE reads. Its clone listing holds around 200,000 distinct CDR3 sequences. Sequences were obtained from blood. These TCRs come from a human donor with ulcerative colitis or Crohn's disease, or a healthy co-twin of an affected twin (not recorded which).

The chain joins TRBV6-5 to TRBJ1-2. The length of the CDR3 is 17 residues. In germline, CDR1 is MNHEY, CDR2 SVGAGI. CDR3 loop: CASSYSARGDLSYGYTF.

This rearrangement joins TRBV19 to TRBJ1-5; TCRdb's D gene call, TRBD1, goes unchecked for lack of DNA. The length of the CDR3 is 16 residues. From germline, CDR1 is LNHDA and CDR2 SQIVND (reference sequence). This CDR3 reads CASSPHIRDRNQPQHF.

V usage is TRBV12-3 or TRBV12-4 and J usage is TRBJ2-4; TCRdb names TRBD1, which stays unverified in the absence of DNA. This CDR3 has 14 amino acids. The CDR3 loop is CASSGTGGSDIQYF.

The CDR3 is CASSQGYGTSKPTQETQYF. V usage is TRBV4-1 and J usage is TRBJ2-5; TCRdb picks TRBD2, but there is no DNA to check that call. CDR1 and CDR2 from the germline V gene are MGHRA and YSYEKL. The CDR3 is made up of 19 amino acids.

CDR3 region: CATSPGRQGSSYNEQFF. The chain employs TRBV24-1 and TRBJ2-1; TCRdb outputs TRBD1, but without DNA this stays unchecked. Germline V gives CDR1 KGHDR, CDR2 SFDVKD. The CDR3 extends over 17 amino acids.

This sequence joins TRBV18 and TRBJ1-1. Germline values: CDR1 KGHSH, CDR2 LQKENI. This CDR3 contains 12 residues. The CDR3 reads CASSPRITEAFF.

The genes are TRBV5-4 and TRBJ2-7. Germline CDR1 SGHNT, CDR2 YYREEE (reference sequence). The CDR3 sequence is 15 residues long. The CDR3 sequence is CASSLGSGRTYEQYF.

The chain couples TRBV12-3 or TRBV12-4 to TRBJ1-1; TCRdb's assignment of TRBD1 cannot be checked, as there is no DNA. There are 13 residues in the CDR3. The CDR3 is CATQDPPNTEAFF.

V and J are TRBV2 and TRBJ1-1; checking the TCRdb D call of TRBD1 is not possible without DNA. Per germline, CDR1 SNHLY and CDR2 FYNNEI. The CDR3 spans 22 residues. This chain's CDR3 is CASSESGYRGGISLGTNTEAFF. The full variable domain, with the rest looked up from reference TRBV2 and TRBJ1-1, is EPEVTQTPSHQVTQMGQEVILRCVPISNHLYFYWYRQILGQKVEFLVSFYNNEISEKSEIFDDQFSVERPDGSNFTLKIRSTKLEDSAMYFCASSESGYRGGISLGTNTEAFFGQGTRLTVV.

The CDR3: CASSLPLDDNEQFF. The gene calls are TRBV5-1 and TRBJ2-1. CDR3 length equals 14 residues. Germline values: CDR1 SGHRS, CDR2 YFSETQ.

The rearrangement uses TRBV29-1 and TRBJ1-2; without DNA, the TCRdb call of TRBD1 cannot be checked. From germline, CDR1 is SQVTM and CDR2 ANQGSEA. The CDR3 loop spans 12 amino acids. CDR3 sequence reads: CSVEWAGIGYTF.

The rearrangement links TRBV20-1 to TRBJ1-1; without DNA, the TCRdb call of TRBD1 cannot be checked. This CDR3 is 17 amino acids long. The germline gives CDR1 DFQATT, CDR2 SNEGSKA (reference sequence). The CDR3 reads CSARDLGQGDGSTEAFF.

The rearrangement joins TRBV24-1 to TRBJ2-5. The CDR3 sequence is 13 residues long. Germline V gene data show CDR1 as KGHDR and CDR2 as SFDVKD. CDR3 sequence reads: CATSDSYGETQYF.

This sequence joins TRBV7-3 and TRBJ2-3; TCRdb picks TRBD1, but there is no DNA to check that call. This CDR3 is built from 15 residues. The germline gives CDR1 SGHTA, CDR2 FQGTGA. This CDR3 reads CASSLTRGPTDTQYF. Filled out from reference TRBV7-3 and TRBJ2-3, the complete variable domain reads GAGVSQTPSNKVTEKGKYVELRCDPISGHTALYWYRQSLGQGPEFLIYFQGTGAADDSGLPNDRFFAVRPEGSVSTLKIQRTERGDSAVYLCASSLTRGPTDTQYFGPGTRLTVL.

The CDR3 spells CASSAGRSRGTQYF. The chain joins TRBV7-2 to TRBJ2-3; with no DNA, the TCRdb D assignment of TRBD2 cannot be verified. Per the germline V gene, CDR1 is SGHTA and CDR2 is FQGNSA. This CDR3 contains 14 residues.

The V call is TRBV5-4, the J call TRBJ1-2; TCRdb's D call, TRBD1, is unchecked because there is no DNA. The CDR3 spans 15 residues. Looked up from germline, CDR1 is SGHNT and CDR2 is YYREEE (reference sequence). CDR3 loop: CASSLGDRVFYGYTF. Full variable domain (remainder filled in from reference TRBV5-4 and TRBJ1-2): ETGVTQSPTHLIKTRGQQVTLRCSSQSGHNTVSWYQQALGQGPQFIFQYYREEENGRGNFPPRFSGLQFPNYSSELNVNALELDDSALYLCASSLGDRVFYGYTFGSGTRLTVV.

V and J are TRBV7-2 and TRBJ2-5; absent DNA, TCRdb's TRBD1 call cannot be checked. Germline CDR1 and CDR2: SGHTA and FQGNSA. CDR3 length: 15 amino acids. CDR3 region: CASSFQGASEETQYF. The variable domain in full, completed from reference TRBV7-2 and TRBJ2-5, reads GAGVSQSPSNKVTEKGKDVELRCDPISGHTALYWYRQSLGQGLEFLIYFQGNSAPDKSGLPSDRFSAERTGGSVSTLTIQRTQQEDSAVYLCASSFQGASEETQYFGPGTRLLVL.

The rearrangement links TRBV19 to TRBJ2-7; without DNA, the TCRdb call of TRBD1 cannot be checked. Looked up from germline, CDR1 is LNHDA and CDR2 is SQIVND (reference sequence). The CDR3 is made up of 13 amino acids. The CDR3 sequence: CASSRTGNFEQYF.

This chain uses TRBV7-9 with TRBJ1-1. Germline assignment: CDR1 SEHNR and CDR2 FQNEAQ (reference sequence). This CDR3 is 15 amino acids long. This CDR3 is CASSSQPGRGTEAFF.

The CDR3: CASSLTQASEAFF. J is TRBJ1-1 and V is TRBV7-6. This CDR3 has 13 residues. Germline V gene lookup returns CDR1 SGHVS and CDR2 FNYEAQ.